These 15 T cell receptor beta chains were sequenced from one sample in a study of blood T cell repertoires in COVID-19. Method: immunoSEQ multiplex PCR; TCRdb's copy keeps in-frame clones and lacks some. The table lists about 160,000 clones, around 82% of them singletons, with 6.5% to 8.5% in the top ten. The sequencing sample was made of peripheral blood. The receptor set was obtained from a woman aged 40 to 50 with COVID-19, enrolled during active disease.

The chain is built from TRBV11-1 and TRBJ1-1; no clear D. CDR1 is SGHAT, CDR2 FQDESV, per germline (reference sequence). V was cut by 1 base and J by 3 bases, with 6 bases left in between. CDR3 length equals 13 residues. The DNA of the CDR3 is TGTGCCAGCAGCTTAGAACAAGACACTGAAGCTTTCTTT. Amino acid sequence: CASSLEQDTEAFF.

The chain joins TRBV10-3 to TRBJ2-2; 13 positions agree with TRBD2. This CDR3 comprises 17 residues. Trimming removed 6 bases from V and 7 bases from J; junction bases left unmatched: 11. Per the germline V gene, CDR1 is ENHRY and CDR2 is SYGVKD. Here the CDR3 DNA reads TGTGCCATCAGGGGACTAGCGGGAACTCCGGCGGGCGGGGAGCTGTTTTTT. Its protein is CAIRGLAGTPAGGELFF.

This chain's CDR3 is CASSPGTGGTEAFF. The DNA for the CDR3 is TGCGCCAGCAGCCCAGGGACAGGTGGGACTGAAGCTTTCTTT. The rearrangement links TRBV5-1 to TRBJ1-1, with 8 bases that match TRBD1. The V segment lost 4 bases and the J segment 5 bases; nucleotides outside the gene matches: 7. Germline CDR1 reads SGHRS; CDR2 reads YFSETQ. The CDR3 runs 14 residues.

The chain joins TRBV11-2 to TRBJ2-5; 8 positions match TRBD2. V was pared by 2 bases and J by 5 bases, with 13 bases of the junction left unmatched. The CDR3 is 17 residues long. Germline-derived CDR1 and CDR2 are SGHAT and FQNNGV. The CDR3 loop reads CASSLSRAGTRGETQYF. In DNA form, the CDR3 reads TGTGCCAGCAGCTTATCACGAGCCGGGACTAGGGGGGAGACCCAGTACTTC.

Here the CDR3 reads CASSANGAYEQYV. CDR3 sequence (DNA): TGTGCCAGCAGTGCAAACGGGGCCTACGAGCAGTACGTC. The chain couples TRBV2 to TRBJ2-7, with a weak D call TRBD2 (5 bases). Germline V gene data show CDR1 as SNHLY and CDR2 as FYNNEI. The CDR3 length is 13 residues. The ends were cut back, 4 bases at V and 2 bases at J, with 9 bases in the middle.

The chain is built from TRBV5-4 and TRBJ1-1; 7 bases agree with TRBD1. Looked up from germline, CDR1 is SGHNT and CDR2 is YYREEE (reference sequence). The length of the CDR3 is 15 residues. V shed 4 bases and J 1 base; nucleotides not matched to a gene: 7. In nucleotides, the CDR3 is TGTGCCAGCAGCGCCCCGGGACAGAGGAACACTGAAGCTTTCTTT. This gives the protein CASSAPGQRNTEAFF.

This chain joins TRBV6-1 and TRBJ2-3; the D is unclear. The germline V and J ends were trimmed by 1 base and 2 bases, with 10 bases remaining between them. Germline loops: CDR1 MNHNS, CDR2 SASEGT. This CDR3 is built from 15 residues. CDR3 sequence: CASSEDGFYTDTQYF. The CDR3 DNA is TGTGCCAGCAGTGAAGACGGGTTTTACACAGATACGCAGTATTTT.

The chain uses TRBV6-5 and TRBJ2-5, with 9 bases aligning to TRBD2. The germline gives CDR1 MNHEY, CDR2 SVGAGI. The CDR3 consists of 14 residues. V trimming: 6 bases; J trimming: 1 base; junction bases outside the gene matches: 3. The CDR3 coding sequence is TGTGCCAGCAGGGCGCGGGGGGGCCAAGAGACCCAGTACTTC. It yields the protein CASRARGGQETQYF.

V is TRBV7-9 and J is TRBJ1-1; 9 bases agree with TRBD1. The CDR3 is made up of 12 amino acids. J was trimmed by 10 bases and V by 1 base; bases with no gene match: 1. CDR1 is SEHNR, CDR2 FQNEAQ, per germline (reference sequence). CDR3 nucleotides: TGTGCCAGCAGCTTAGGGGACAGGGCAGCTTTCTTT. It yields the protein CASSLGDRAAFF.

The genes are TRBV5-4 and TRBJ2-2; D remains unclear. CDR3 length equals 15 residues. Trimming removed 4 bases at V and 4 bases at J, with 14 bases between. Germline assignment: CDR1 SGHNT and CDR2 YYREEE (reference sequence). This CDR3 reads CASSPTSLPTGELFF. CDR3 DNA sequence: TGTGCCAGCAGCCCAACGAGCTTACCCACCGGGGAGCTGTTTTTT.

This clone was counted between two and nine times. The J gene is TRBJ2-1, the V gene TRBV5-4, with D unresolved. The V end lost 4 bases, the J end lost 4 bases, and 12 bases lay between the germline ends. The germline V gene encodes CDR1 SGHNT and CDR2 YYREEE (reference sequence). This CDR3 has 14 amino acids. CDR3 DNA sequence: TGTGCCAGCAGCCTCGACTCCGCTTACAATGAGCAGTTCTTC. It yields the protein CASSLDSAYNEQFF.

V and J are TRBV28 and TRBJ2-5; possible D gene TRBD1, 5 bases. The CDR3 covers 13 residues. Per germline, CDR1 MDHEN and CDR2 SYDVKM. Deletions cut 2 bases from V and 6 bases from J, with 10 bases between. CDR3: CASSLPGIKTQYF. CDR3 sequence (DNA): TGTGCCAGCAGTTTACCAGGGATAAAGACCCAGTACTTC.

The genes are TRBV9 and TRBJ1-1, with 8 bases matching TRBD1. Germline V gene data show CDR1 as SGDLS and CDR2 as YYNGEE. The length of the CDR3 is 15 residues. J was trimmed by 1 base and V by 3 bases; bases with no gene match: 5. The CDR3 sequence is CASSADRGPNTEAFF. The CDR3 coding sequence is TGTGCCAGCAGCGCAGACAGGGGACCGAACACTGAAGCTTTCTTT.

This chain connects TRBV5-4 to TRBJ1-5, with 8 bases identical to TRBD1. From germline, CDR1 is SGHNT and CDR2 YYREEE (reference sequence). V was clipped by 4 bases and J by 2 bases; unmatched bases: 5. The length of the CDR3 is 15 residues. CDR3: CASSPDRGRNQPQHF. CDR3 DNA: TGTGCCAGCAGCCCCGACAGGGGTCGCAATCAGCCCCAGCATTTT.

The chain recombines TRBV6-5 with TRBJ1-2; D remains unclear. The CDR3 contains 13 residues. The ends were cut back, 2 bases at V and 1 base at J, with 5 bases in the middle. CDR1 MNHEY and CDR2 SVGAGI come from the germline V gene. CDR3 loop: CASSYMYNYGYTF. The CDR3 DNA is TGTGCCAGCAGTTACATGTATAACTATGGCTACACCTTC.